This TCR beta chain was retrieved from a study of OX40 agonist ivuxolimab in advanced cancers. TCRdb keeps only in-frame clones here, not all; method: immunoSEQ multiplex PCR. The sample gives under 85,000 clones, just over 85% of which show up once; about 3.8% is in the top ten. Sequenced material: CD4+ or CD8+ T cells sorted from blood, taken in a trial of the OX40 agonist ivuxolimab. The clonotype was recovered from an adult with an advanced solid tumor such as melanoma, head and neck, liver or kidney cancer.

The CDR3 DNA is TGTGCCAGCAGCCAAGATCCACTGCGGCTTTATGGGCTCCCCGGGGAGCTGTTTTTT. It encodes CASSQDPLRLYGLPGELFF. The chain links TRBV4-2 to TRBJ2-2; D is unclear. Trimming pared 0 bases from V and 6 bases from J, leaving 23 bases between. CDR1 LGHNA and CDR2 YNFKEQ come from the germline V gene. The CDR3 totals 19 residues.